This TCR beta chain was retrieved from a study of blood T cells in healthy people across ages. The study's findings and limits: Because donor CMV status was unknown, expanded clonotype changes were possibly confounded.

Primers used in a second PCR of about 6 to 11 cycles were a sample-barcoded 5' primer and a J-beta primer mix. Tags on each cDNA molecule came from a template-switch adaptor with 12 random nucleotides. MiXCR was run by TCRdb on the 5' RACE reads, yielding one entry per CDR3 protein. The sample has approximately 580,000 distinct CDR3 sequences, around 24% seen once. The CDR3 spans 17 residues. Trimming cost V 3 bases and J 3 bases, with 17 bases left between them. Germline assignment: CDR1 MDHEN and CDR2 SYDVKM. Per sample, extraction of total RNA gave at least 5 micrograms in every case. This clonotype was seen more than once but under ten times. Its matching antigen is unknown. A further study also used this sample, focusing on T cells of mothers and their children.

This clonotype originated in a boy younger than 18 in good health. Material: blood. This rearrangement joins TRBV28 to TRBJ1-4, with a tentative D call TRBD1 (6 bases). The CDR3 DNA is TGTGCCAGCAGTTTTTTAGCAGGGGCGTTAGCTAATGAAAAACTGTTTTTT. It specifies CASSFLAGALANEKLFF.